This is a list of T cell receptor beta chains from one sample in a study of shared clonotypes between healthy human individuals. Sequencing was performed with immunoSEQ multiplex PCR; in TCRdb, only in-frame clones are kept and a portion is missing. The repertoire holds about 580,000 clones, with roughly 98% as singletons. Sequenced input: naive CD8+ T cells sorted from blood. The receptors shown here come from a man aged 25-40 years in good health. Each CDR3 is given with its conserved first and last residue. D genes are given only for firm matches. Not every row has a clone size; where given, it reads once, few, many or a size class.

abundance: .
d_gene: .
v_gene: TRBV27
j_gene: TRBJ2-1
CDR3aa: CASDLRFVSSYNEQFF
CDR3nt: TGTGCCAGCGACCTCAGGTTTGTGAGCTCCTACAATGAGCAGTTCTTC

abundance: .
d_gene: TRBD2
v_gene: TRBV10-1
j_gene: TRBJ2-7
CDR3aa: CASRMILAGALYEQYF
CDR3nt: TGCGCCAGCCGAATGATACTAGCGGGAGCTTTATACGAGCAGTACTTC

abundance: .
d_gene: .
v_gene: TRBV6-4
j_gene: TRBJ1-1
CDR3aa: CASSEGPGGTYEAFF
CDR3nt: TGTGCCAGCAGTGAGGGACCCGGCGGTACCTATGAAGCTTTCTTT

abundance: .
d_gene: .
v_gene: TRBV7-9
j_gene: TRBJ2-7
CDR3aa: CASSLIQGSAYEQYF
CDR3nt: TGTGCCAGCAGCTTAATTCAGGGCTCAGCCTACGAGCAGTACTTC

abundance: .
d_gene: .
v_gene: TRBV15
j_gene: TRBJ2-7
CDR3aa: CATSREVYEQYF
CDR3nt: TGTGCCACCAGCAGAGAGGTCTACGAGCAGTACTTC

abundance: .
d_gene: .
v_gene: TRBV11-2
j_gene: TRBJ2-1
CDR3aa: CASSLDRQGYNEQFF
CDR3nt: TGTGCCAGCAGCTTAGACCGGCAGGGATACAATGAGCAGTTCTTC

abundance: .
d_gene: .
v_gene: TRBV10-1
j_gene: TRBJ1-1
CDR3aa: CASSKDADTEAFF
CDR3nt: TGCGCCAGCAGTAAGGACGCGGACACTGAGGCTTTCTTT

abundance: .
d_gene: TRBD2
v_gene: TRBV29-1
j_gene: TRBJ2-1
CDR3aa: CSVAGSGRARLDEQFF
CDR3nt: TGCAGCGTTGCGGGTAGCGGGAGGGCCCGCTTAGATGAGCAGTTCTTC

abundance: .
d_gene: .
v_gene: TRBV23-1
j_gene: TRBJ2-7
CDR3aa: CASPNKTGGQGEQYF
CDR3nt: TGCGCCAGCCCGAACAAGACTGGGGGGCAGGGCGAGCAGTACTTC

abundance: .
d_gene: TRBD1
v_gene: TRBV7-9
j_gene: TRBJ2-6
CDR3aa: CASSDTGTGDLIGANVLTF
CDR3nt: TGTGCCAGCAGCGACACCGGGACAGGGGACCTGATTGGGGCCAACGTCCTGACTTTC

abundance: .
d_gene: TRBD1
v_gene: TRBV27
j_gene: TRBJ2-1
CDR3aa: CASSWTGHLREQFF
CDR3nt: TGTGCCAGCAGTTGGACAGGGCATCTGAGGGAGCAGTTCTTC

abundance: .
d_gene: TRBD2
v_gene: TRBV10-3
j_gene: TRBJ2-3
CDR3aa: CAISNTSGGSTDTQYF
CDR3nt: TGTGCCATCAGCAACACTAGCGGGGGGTCGACAGATACGCAGTATTTT

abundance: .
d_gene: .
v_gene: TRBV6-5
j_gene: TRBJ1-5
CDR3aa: CASSYSGDQPQHF
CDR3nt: TGTGCCAGCAGTTACTCAGGAGATCAGCCCCAGCATTTT

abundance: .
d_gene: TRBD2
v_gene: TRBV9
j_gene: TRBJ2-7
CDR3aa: CASSAGLAGDEQYF
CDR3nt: TGTGCCAGCAGCGCCGGACTAGCGGGAGACGAGCAGTACTTC

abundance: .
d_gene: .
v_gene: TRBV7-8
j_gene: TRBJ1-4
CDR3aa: CASSLAGHLATNEKLFF
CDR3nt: TGTGCCAGCAGCTTGGCAGGGCACCTGGCAACTAATGAAAAACTGTTTTTT

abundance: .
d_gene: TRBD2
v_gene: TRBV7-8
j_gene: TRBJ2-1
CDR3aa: CASSSGLAGPYNEQFF
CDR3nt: TGTGCCAGCAGCTCGGGACTAGCGGGCCCTTACAATGAGCAGTTCTTC

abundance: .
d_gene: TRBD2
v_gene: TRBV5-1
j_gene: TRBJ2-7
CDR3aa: CASSPLAGGPGYEQYF
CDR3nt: TGCGCCAGCAGCCCCTTAGCGGGAGGGCCGGGGTACGAGCAGTACTTC

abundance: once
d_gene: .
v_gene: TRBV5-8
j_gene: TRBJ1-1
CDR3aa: CASSLNTPEAFF
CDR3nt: TGTGCCAGCAGCTTGAACACCCCTGAAGCTTTCTTT

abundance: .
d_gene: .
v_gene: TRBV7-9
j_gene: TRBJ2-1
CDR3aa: CASSSSTEDNEQFF
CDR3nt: TGTGCCAGCAGCTCTTCGACGGAAGACAATGAGCAGTTCTTC

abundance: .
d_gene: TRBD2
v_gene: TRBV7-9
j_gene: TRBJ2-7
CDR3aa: CASSSTEGLAGGVLYEQYF
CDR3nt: TGTGCCAGCAGCTCGACCGAGGGACTAGCGGGGGGGGTCCTCTACGAGCAGTACTTC

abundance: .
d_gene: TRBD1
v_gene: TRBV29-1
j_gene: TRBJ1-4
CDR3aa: CSVATGGSEKLFF
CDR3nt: TGCAGCGTTGCAACAGGGGGTAGTGAAAAACTGTTTTTT

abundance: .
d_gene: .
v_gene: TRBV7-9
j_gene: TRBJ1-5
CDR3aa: CASSFEGEGFDQPQHF
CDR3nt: TGTGCCAGCAGCTTTGAGGGGGAAGGGTTTGATCAGCCCCAGCATTTT